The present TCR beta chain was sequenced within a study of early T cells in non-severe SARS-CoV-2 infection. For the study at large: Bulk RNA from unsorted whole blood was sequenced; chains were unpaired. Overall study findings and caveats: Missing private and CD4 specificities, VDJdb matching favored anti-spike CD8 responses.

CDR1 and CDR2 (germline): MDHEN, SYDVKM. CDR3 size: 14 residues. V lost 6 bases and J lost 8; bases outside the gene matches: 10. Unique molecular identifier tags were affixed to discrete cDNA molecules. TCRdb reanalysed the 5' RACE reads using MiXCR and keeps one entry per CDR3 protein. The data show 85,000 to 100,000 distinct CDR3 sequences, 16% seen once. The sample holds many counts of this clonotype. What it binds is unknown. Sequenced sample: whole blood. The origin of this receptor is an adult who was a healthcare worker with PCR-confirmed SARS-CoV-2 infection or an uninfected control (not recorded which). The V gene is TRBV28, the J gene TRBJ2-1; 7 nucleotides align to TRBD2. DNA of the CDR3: TGTGCCAGCAGGCGGACTAGTACTGTCCATGAGCAGTTCTTC. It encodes CASRRTSTVHEQFF.